What follows describes a single T cell receptor (beta chain). CDR3 length equals 15 residues. Germline values: CDR1 MDHEN, CDR2 SYDVKM. V gave up 7 bases and J gave up 4 bases, with 19 bases separating them. PCR amplification relied on 60 Vbeta primers (plus 13 Jbeta primers). Method: immunoSEQ multiplex PCR; TCRdb's copy keeps in-frame clones and lacks some. The sample contains roughly 110,000 clones, roughly 80% of which appear only once. This sample is part of a study of cytomegalovirus exposure and HLA in healthy donors. The sequencing input was PBMCs. The sequence derives from a man aged 25-45 years in good health and CMV-seronegative. This sequence joins TRBV28 and TRBJ1-2; the D gene is possibly TRBD1 (5 bases). CDR3 amino acids: CASNPVDTTLYGYTF. CDR3 nucleotide sequence: TGTGCCAGCAACCCCGTGGACACAACCCTCTATGGCTACACCTTC.